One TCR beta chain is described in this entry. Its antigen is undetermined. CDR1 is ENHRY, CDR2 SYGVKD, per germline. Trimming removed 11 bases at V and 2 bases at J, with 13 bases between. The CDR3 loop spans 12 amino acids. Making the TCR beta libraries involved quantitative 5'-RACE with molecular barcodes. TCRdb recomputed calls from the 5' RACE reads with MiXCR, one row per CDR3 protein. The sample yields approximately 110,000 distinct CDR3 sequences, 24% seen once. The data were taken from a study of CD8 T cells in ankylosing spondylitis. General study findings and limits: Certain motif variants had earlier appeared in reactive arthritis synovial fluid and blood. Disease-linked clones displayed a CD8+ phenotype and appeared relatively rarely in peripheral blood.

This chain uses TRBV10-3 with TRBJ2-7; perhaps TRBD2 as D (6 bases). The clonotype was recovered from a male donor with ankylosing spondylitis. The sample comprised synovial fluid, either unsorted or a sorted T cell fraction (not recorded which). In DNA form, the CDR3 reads TGTGCCCGCGTAAGGACTACCTACGAGCAGTACGTC. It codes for CARVRTTYEQYV.